Listed below are T cell receptor beta chains from one sample, sequenced in a study of T cells after posttransplantation cyclophosphamide. Data came from immunoSEQ multiplex PCR; TCRdb stores just in-frame clones and leaves some out. Of roughly 21,000 clones listed, around 98% are singletons. Input material: naive CD8+ T cells sorted from PBMCs. The source of these receptors is a man in his forties or fifties in good health, CMV-negative, and a related stem cell transplant donor. Each CDR3 is given with its conserved first and last residue. Each record gives: CDR3 DNA, CDR3 protein, V gene, J gene, clone size, D gene. D genes are given only for firm matches. Some rows mark clone size as missing; the rest say once, few, many or name a class of expanded clone.

CDR3nt: TGCGCCAGCAGGGACGGGACAGGGTACGGGGAGCTGTTTTTT
CDR3aa: CASRDGTGYGELFF
v_gene: TRBV4-1
j_gene: TRBJ2-2
abundance: NA
d_gene: TRBD1

CDR3nt: TGTGCCACCAGCAGAGATAGGGGGGGCTCACCTCTCCGTGGCTACACCTTC
CDR3aa: CATSRDRGGSPLRGYTF
v_gene: TRBV15
j_gene: TRBJ1-2
abundance: NA
d_gene: NA

CDR3nt: TGTGCCAGTAACCGACAAGGCGTGGCTGAAGCTTTCTTT
CDR3aa: CASNRQGVAEAFF
v_gene: TRBV19
j_gene: TRBJ1-1
abundance: NA
d_gene: NA

CDR3nt: TGTGCCAGCAGCCCAGAGGGCGACGAGCAGTACTTC
CDR3aa: CASSPEGDEQYF
v_gene: TRBV7-8
j_gene: TRBJ2-7
abundance: NA
d_gene: NA

CDR3nt: TGTGCCAGCAGTTCGGGACAGGGGGTCTCACCCCTCCACTTT
CDR3aa: CASSSGQGVSPLHF
v_gene: TRBV27
j_gene: TRBJ1-6
abundance: NA
d_gene: TRBD1

CDR3nt: TGCGCCAGCAGCTTTAGGACAGTAAACACTGAAGCTTTCTTT
CDR3aa: CASSFRTVNTEAFF
v_gene: TRBV5-1
j_gene: TRBJ1-1
abundance: once
d_gene: NA

CDR3nt: TGTGCCACGGCGAGGGGGAGCTCCTACAATGAGCAGTTCTTC
CDR3aa: CATARGSSYNEQFF
v_gene: TRBV15
j_gene: TRBJ2-1
abundance: NA
d_gene: NA

CDR3nt: TGTGCCAGCACCAACCGAGCGGGGAGATACACCGGGGAGCTGTTTTTT
CDR3aa: CASTNRAGRYTGELFF
v_gene: TRBV28
j_gene: TRBJ2-2
abundance: NA
d_gene: TRBD2

CDR3nt: TGTGCCAGCACCCAGGGTTACACCGGGGAGCTGTTTTTT
CDR3aa: CASTQGYTGELFF
v_gene: TRBV5-4
j_gene: TRBJ2-2
abundance: NA
d_gene: NA

CDR3nt: TGTGCCAGTAGCATAGTGTTCAGCTCCTACAATGAGCAGTTCTTC
CDR3aa: CASSIVFSSYNEQFF
v_gene: TRBV19
j_gene: TRBJ2-1
abundance: NA
d_gene: NA

CDR3nt: TGTGCCAGCAGTCCGGGACAGGGGGTGGTAGCCGGGGAGCTGTTTTTT
CDR3aa: CASSPGQGVVAGELFF
v_gene: TRBV5-4
j_gene: TRBJ2-2
abundance: NA
d_gene: TRBD1

CDR3nt: TGTGCCAGCAGCTGGACTAGCGGAACTAGCACAGATACGCAGTATTTT
CDR3aa: CASSWTSGTSTDTQYF
v_gene: TRBV7-6
j_gene: TRBJ2-3
abundance: NA
d_gene: TRBD2

CDR3nt: TGTGCCAGTAGTATAGGGACTAGCTTCAATGAGCAGTTCTTC
CDR3aa: CASSIGTSFNEQFF
v_gene: TRBV19
j_gene: TRBJ2-1
abundance: NA
d_gene: TRBD2

CDR3nt: TGTGCCAGCAGCGTCACAGGGGTCTATGGCTACACCTTC
CDR3aa: CASSVTGVYGYTF
v_gene: TRBV9
j_gene: TRBJ1-2
abundance: NA
d_gene: TRBD1

CDR3nt: TGCGCCAGGGACCCTAGGTTCGTCGCGGGCAGCTCCTACAATGAGCAGTTCTTC
CDR3aa: CARDPRFVAGSSYNEQFF
v_gene: TRBV4-1
j_gene: TRBJ2-1
abundance: NA
d_gene: NA

CDR3nt: TGTGCCAGCAGCTTGGACAGGGATGCCGGGGAGCTGTTTTTT
CDR3aa: CASSLDRDAGELFF
v_gene: TRBV13
j_gene: TRBJ2-2
abundance: NA
d_gene: TRBD1

CDR3nt: TGCGCCAGCAGCCAAGATAAGGCGGGTATGCCCCTCGAGCAGTACTTC
CDR3aa: CASSQDKAGMPLEQYF
v_gene: TRBV4-1
j_gene: TRBJ2-7
abundance: NA
d_gene: NA

CDR3nt: TGCGCCAGCAGCAACGGACAGGGTAGGGACCAAGAGACCCAGTACTTC
CDR3aa: CASSNGQGRDQETQYF
v_gene: TRBV5-1
j_gene: TRBJ2-5
abundance: NA
d_gene: TRBD1

CDR3nt: TGTGCCAGCAGCGCAAAAAGGGACAGAACCTACGAGCAGTACTTC
CDR3aa: CASSAKRDRTYEQYF
v_gene: TRBV27
j_gene: TRBJ2-7
abundance: NA
d_gene: TRBD1

CDR3nt: TGTGCCAGCTCAGCGACTAGCGGAAGCACAGATACGCAGTATTTT
CDR3aa: CASSATSGSTDTQYF
v_gene: TRBV18
j_gene: TRBJ2-3
abundance: NA
d_gene: TRBD2

CDR3nt: TGCAGCGTCCCCCTCGGGACAGGGTCTGACGAGCAGTACTTC
CDR3aa: CSVPLGTGSDEQYF
v_gene: TRBV29-1
j_gene: TRBJ2-7
abundance: NA
d_gene: TRBD1

CDR3nt: TGTGCCAGCAGCTTAGATTCGGGAAGAGAAAAACTGTTTTTT
CDR3aa: CASSLDSGREKLFF
v_gene: TRBV11-3
j_gene: TRBJ1-4
abundance: once
d_gene: NA

CDR3nt: TGTGCCAGCGAGGGGTCAGGGGATAATGAAAAACTGTTTTTT
CDR3aa: CASEGSGDNEKLFF
v_gene: TRBV2
j_gene: TRBJ1-4
abundance: once
d_gene: NA

CDR3nt: TGTGCCAGCAGTTTAGGAGGACAGGGGGATACTGAAGCTTTCTTT
CDR3aa: CASSLGGQGDTEAFF
v_gene: TRBV28
j_gene: TRBJ1-1
abundance: once
d_gene: TRBD1

CDR3nt: TGCAGCGTTGAATTCTATTCTGGGGCCAACGTCCTGACTTTC
CDR3aa: CSVEFYSGANVLTF
v_gene: TRBV29-1
j_gene: TRBJ2-6
abundance: NA
d_gene: NA

CDR3nt: TGTGCCAGCAGCGAAGGGACAGGGGGCATGCGCGAGCAGTACTTC
CDR3aa: CASSEGTGGMREQYF
v_gene: TRBV7-9
j_gene: TRBJ2-7
abundance: NA
d_gene: TRBD1

CDR3nt: TGTGCCATCAGTGAAAAGCGGGAGCTCACAGATACGCAGTATTTT
CDR3aa: CAISEKRELTDTQYF
v_gene: TRBV10-3
j_gene: TRBJ2-3
abundance: once
d_gene: TRBD2

CDR3nt: TGTGCCAGCAGGCAGGGGAATCAGCCCCAGCATTTT
CDR3aa: CASRQGNQPQHF
v_gene: TRBV6-5
j_gene: TRBJ1-5
abundance: NA
d_gene: NA

CDR3nt: TGTGCCAGCAGCGTCCGGACAGGCTCCTACGAGCAGTACTTC
CDR3aa: CASSVRTGSYEQYF
v_gene: TRBV9
j_gene: TRBJ2-7
abundance: NA
d_gene: TRBD1

CDR3nt: TGTGCCAGCGGCCGGACAGGGGGCGCCTGGAACACTGAAGCTTTCTTT
CDR3aa: CASGRTGGAWNTEAFF
v_gene: TRBV28
j_gene: TRBJ1-1
abundance: NA
d_gene: TRBD1

CDR3nt: TGTGCCAGCAGCCCCATCAACATACAGGGCGAGCAGTACTTC
CDR3aa: CASSPINIQGEQYF
v_gene: TRBV7-2
j_gene: TRBJ2-7
abundance: NA
d_gene: NA

CDR3nt: TGTGCCAGCAGCTTAGCGGGAGGTTCCTCCTACGAGCAGTACTTC
CDR3aa: CASSLAGGSSYEQYF
v_gene: TRBV5-8
j_gene: TRBJ2-7
abundance: NA
d_gene: TRBD2

CDR3nt: TGTGCCAGCAGCCTGAGACTAGCCTACGAGCAGTACTTC
CDR3aa: CASSLRLAYEQYF
v_gene: TRBV14
j_gene: TRBJ2-7
abundance: NA
d_gene: NA

CDR3nt: TGTGCCAGCAGTTTACACAGGGAGGGCACCGGGGAGCTGTTTTTT
CDR3aa: CASSLHREGTGELFF
v_gene: TRBV28
j_gene: TRBJ2-2
abundance: NA
d_gene: NA

CDR3nt: TGTGCCAGCAGCCCTTTTCCAGTGATCTACAATGAGCAGTTCTTC
CDR3aa: CASSPFPVIYNEQFF
v_gene: TRBV6-5
j_gene: TRBJ2-1
abundance: once
d_gene: NA

CDR3nt: TGTGCCAGCAGGGATCCGGGACAGGGTTACGAGCAGTACTTC
CDR3aa: CASRDPGQGYEQYF
v_gene: TRBV6-1
j_gene: TRBJ2-7
abundance: NA
d_gene: TRBD1

CDR3nt: TGTGCCAGCAGCTTAGGGGTCCAGAATTACGAGCAGTACTTC
CDR3aa: CASSLGVQNYEQYF
v_gene: TRBV5-5
j_gene: TRBJ2-7
abundance: NA
d_gene: NA

CDR3nt: TGTGCCAGCAGCCCACAGGGGAAGGCTAATGAAAAACTGTTTTTT
CDR3aa: CASSPQGKANEKLFF
v_gene: TRBV7-8
j_gene: TRBJ1-4
abundance: once
d_gene: TRBD1

CDR3nt: TGTGCCAGCAGCCTAGGAGGACTAGCGGGAGGATATGAGCAGTTCTTC
CDR3aa: CASSLGGLAGGYEQFF
v_gene: TRBV9
j_gene: TRBJ2-1
abundance: NA
d_gene: TRBD2

CDR3nt: TGTGCCAGCAGCCGGACAGGGAACACCGGGGAGCTGTTTTTT
CDR3aa: CASSRTGNTGELFF
v_gene: TRBV7-6
j_gene: TRBJ2-2
abundance: NA
d_gene: TRBD1

CDR3nt: TGTGCCAGCAGCGGACTCACTAGCGGGAGCTCCTACGAGCAGTACTTC
CDR3aa: CASSGLTSGSSYEQYF
v_gene: TRBV9
j_gene: TRBJ2-7
abundance: NA
d_gene: TRBD2

CDR3nt: TGTGCCAGCAGTGAATGGTCGGACAGGGGCCAGTACCAAGAGACCCAGTACTTC
CDR3aa: CASSEWSDRGQYQETQYF
v_gene: TRBV2
j_gene: TRBJ2-5
abundance: NA
d_gene: TRBD1